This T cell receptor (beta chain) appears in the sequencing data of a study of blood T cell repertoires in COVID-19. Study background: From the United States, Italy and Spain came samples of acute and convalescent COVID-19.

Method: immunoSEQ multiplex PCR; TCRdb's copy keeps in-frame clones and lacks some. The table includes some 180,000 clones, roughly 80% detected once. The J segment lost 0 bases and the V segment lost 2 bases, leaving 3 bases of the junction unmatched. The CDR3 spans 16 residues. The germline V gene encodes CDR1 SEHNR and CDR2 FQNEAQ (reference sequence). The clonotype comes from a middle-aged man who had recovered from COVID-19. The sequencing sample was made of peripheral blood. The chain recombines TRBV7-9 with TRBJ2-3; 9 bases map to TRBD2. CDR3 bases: TGTGCCAGCAGCTTATATCTAGCGGGGAGCACAGATACGCAGTATTTT. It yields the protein CASSLYLAGSTDTQYF.